Listed below are T cell receptor beta chains from one sample, sequenced in a study of PD-1 blockade in classical Hodgkin lymphoma. The data were produced by immunoSEQ multiplex PCR, yet TCRdb's version contains in-frame clones alone and is incomplete. The sample shows around 90,000 clones, over 75% of them seen only once. This specimen was peripheral blood mononuclear cells (PBMCs), taken before the fourth cycle of nivolumab. All receptors come from a human donor with classical Hodgkin lymphoma. Both conserved end residues are part of each CDR3. D genes are given only for firm matches. Clone size is stated in some rows and not others, as once, few, many or a class when expanded.

once	TRBV19	.	TRBJ1-1	CASSSTRGAEAFF	TGTGCCAGTAGTTCGACTAGGGGAGCTGAAGCTTTCTTT
once	TRBV19	.	TRBJ2-3	CASSPTVALGGAWGTDTQYF	TGTGCCAGTAGCCCTACGGTAGCCCTGGGGGGGGCATGGGGCACAGATACGCAGTATTTT
.	TRBV5-8	.	TRBJ2-5	CASTAVQALARGETQYF	TGTGCCAGCACCGCTGTACAGGCCCTAGCGAGGGGGGAGACCCAGTACTTC
.	TRBV27	.	TRBJ1-1	CASFGPDSTPGRHTEAFF	TGTGCCAGCTTTGGGCCTGACTCGACGCCCGGTCGACACACTGAAGCTTTCTTT
.	TRBV11-3	.	TRBJ2-7	CASSQGGGYEQYF	TGTGCCAGCAGCCAAGGGGGGGGTTACGAGCAGTACTTC
.	TRBV19	.	TRBJ2-7	CASSIGETYEQYF	TGTGCCAGTAGTATAGGGGAAACCTACGAGCAGTACTTC
.	TRBV13	TRBD1	TRBJ1-3	CASSLSAGGANTIYF	TGTGCCAGCAGCTTATCCGCAGGGGGCGCGAACACCATATATTTT
.	TRBV2	.	TRBJ2-3	CASSEGDSQDTQYF	TGTGCCAGCAGCGAGGGGGACTCCCAAGATACGCAGTATTTT
.	TRBV19	.	TRBJ2-5	CASSMGEETQYF	TGTGCCAGTAGTATGGGGGAAGAGACCCAGTACTTC
.	TRBV5-6	TRBD1	TRBJ2-1	CASSLTGGNEQFF	TGTGCCAGCAGCTTAACAGGGGGCAATGAGCAGTTCTTC
.	TRBV5-1	TRBD1	TRBJ1-4	CASSLGQGYEKLFF	TGCGCCAGCAGCCTGGGACAGGGTTATGAAAAACTGTTTTTT
.	TRBV6-5	TRBD1	TRBJ1-5	CASSSDRGGNQPQHF	TGTGCCAGCAGCTCCGACAGGGGAGGAAATCAGCCCCAGCATTTT
.	TRBV7-2	.	TRBJ1-2	CASSLPTTGYYTF	TGTGCCAGCAGCTTACCAACAACAGGGTACTACACCTTC
few	TRBV5-8	.	TRBJ2-7	CASSSSGRHYEQYF	TGTGCCAGCAGCTCTTCCGGGAGACACTACGAGCAGTACTTC
.	TRBV7-3	.	TRBJ2-2	CASSLVLGTGELFF	TGTGCCAGCAGCTTAGTACTCGGCACCGGGGAGCTGTTTTTT
.	TRBV7-9	.	TRBJ2-7	CASSQRDGLGEQYF	TGTGCCAGCAGCCAACGGGACGGCCTTGGCGAGCAGTACTTC
.	TRBV7-8	TRBD2	TRBJ2-1	CASSTLAGGPFRQFF	TGTGCCAGCAGCACTCTAGCGGGAGGGCCCTTTCGTCAGTTCTTC
.	TRBV7-9	TRBD1	TRBJ1-4	CASSLAETGGEKLFF	TGTGCCAGCAGCTTAGCCGAGACAGGGGGTGAAAAACTGTTTTTT
many	TRBV18	.	TRBJ2-7	CASSRGPGGEQYF	TGTGCCAGCTCACGTGGTCCCGGGGGCGAGCAGTACTTC
.	TRBV27	TRBD2	TRBJ2-7	CASSLSHRLAGVGEQYF	TGTGCCAGCAGTTTATCTCACCGACTAGCGGGGGTCGGAGAGCAGTACTTC
.	TRBV9	.	TRBJ1-5	CASSVSGVDNQPQHF	TGTGCCAGCAGCGTATCGGGGGTAGACAATCAGCCCCAGCATTTT
.	TRBV7-2	TRBD1	TRBJ2-1	CASSSDRATGEQFF	TGTGCCAGCAGCTCAGACAGGGCCACAGGTGAGCAGTTCTTC
.	TRBV28	TRBD2	TRBJ2-3	CASSLGTRSTDTQYF	TGTGCCAGCAGTTTGGGGACTAGGAGTACAGATACGCAGTATTTT
.	TRBV10-3	.	TRBJ2-1	CAIRPTRYNEQFF	TGTGCCATCAGGCCGACGCGGTACAATGAGCAGTTCTTC
once	TRBV6-5	.	TRBJ1-6	CASSILGSPLHF	.
.	TRBV6-1	.	TRBJ2-5	CASSEEGMETQYF	TGTGCCAGCAGTGAGGAAGGGATGGAGACCCAGTACTTC
few	TRBV5-1	.	TRBJ1-2	CASSDQTGAIGYTF	TGCGCCAGCAGCGACCAGACCGGGGCTATTGGCTACACCTTC
.	TRBV1	.	TRBJ2-7	CTSSQLGTGESYEQYF	TGCACCAGCAGCCAACTCGGGACAGGGGAGTCCTACGAGCAGTACTTC
.	TRBV29-1	TRBD1	TRBJ1-2	CSVGRAGTGERGGYTF	TGCAGCGTTGGTCGTGCCGGGACAGGGGAACGAGGTGGCTACACCTTC
.	TRBV30	.	TRBJ2-7	CAWSVRRLSYEQYF	TGTGCCTGGAGTGTACGGCGCCTCTCCTACGAGCAGTACTTC
.	TRBV5-1	TRBD1	TRBJ2-3	CASSYRGQGSDTQYF	TGCGCCAGCAGCTACAGGGGGCAAGGTTCGGATACGCAGTATTTT
.	TRBV30	TRBD2	TRBJ2-7	CAWSVAVAGFWEQYF	TGTGCCTGGAGTGTAGCAGTAGCGGGGTTCTGGGAGCAGTACTTC
few	TRBV19	.	TRBJ2-7	CASSMKTAYEQYF	TGTGCCAGTAGTATGAAGACAGCCTACGAGCAGTACTTC
.	TRBV2	TRBD1	TRBJ2-2	CASTGTGNTGELFF	TGTGCCAGCACCGGGACAGGGAACACCGGGGAGCTGTTTTTT
once	TRBV10-3	.	TRBJ2-2	CAISDLGTLTGELFF	TGTGCCATCAGTGATCTTGGGACACTCACCGGGGAGCTGTTTTTT
.	TRBV11-1	.	TRBJ1-5	CASSLDRNQPQHF	TGTGCCAGCAGCTTAGACAGAAATCAGCCCCAGCATTTT
.	TRBV10-3	.	TRBJ2-6	CAISDRGSGANVLTF	TGTGCCATCAGTGACAGGGGCTCTGGGGCCAACGTCCTGACTTTC
.	TRBV28	TRBD1	TRBJ1-1	CASSRPGQTEAFF	TGTGCCAGCAGTAGACCGGGACAGACTGAAGCTTTCTTT
.	TRBV7-9	.	TRBJ2-1	CASTISGQGHGFF	TGTGCCAGCACCATTTCCGGGCAGGGACATGGGTTCTTC
.	TRBV28	.	TRBJ1-4	CASSSVTNEKLFF	TGTGCCAGCAGTTCGGTCACTAATGAAAAACTGTTTTTT
.	TRBV6-6	.	TRBJ2-2	CASNPGYDTGELFF	TGTGCCAGCAATCCCGGGTACGACACCGGGGAGCTGTTTTTT
.	TRBV15	TRBD2	TRBJ2-2	CATSIPGGFGELFF	TGTGCCACCAGCATCCCGGGGGGGTTCGGGGAGCTGTTTTTT
.	TRBV7-6	TRBD1	TRBJ1-2	CASSSDRGGGGYTF	TGTGCCAGCAGCTCAGACAGGGGTGGAGGTGGCTACACCTTC
.	TRBV19	.	TRBJ1-2	CASSREPRDYGYTF	TGTGCCAGTAGCCGGGAGCCCCGGGACTATGGCTACACCTTC
once	TRBV7-3	TRBD1	TRBJ2-3	CASSLTGHPSTDTQYF	TGTGCCAGCAGCTTGACAGGGCATCCTAGCACAGATACGCAGTATTTT
few	TRBV9	TRBD2	TRBJ2-1	CASSDGTRLAGGSSYNEQFF	TGTGCCAGCAGCGACGGGACCAGACTAGCGGGGGGATCCTCCTACAATGAGCAGTTCTTC
.	TRBV6-5	TRBD2	TRBJ2-1	CASSYMGGRWYEQFF	TGTGCCAGCAGTTACATGGGCGGGAGGTGGTATGAGCAGTTCTTC
.	TRBV18	.	TRBJ2-7	CASSREQGVSEQYF	TGTGCCAGCTCACGCGAACAGGGAGTGAGCGAGCAGTACTTC
.	TRBV5-6	.	TRBJ2-2	CASTSPISSGTGELFF	TGTGCCAGCACCTCACCAATTTCGTCGGGCACCGGGGAGCTGTTTTTT
.	TRBV10-3	.	TRBJ1-2	CAISDRWDYGYTF	TGTGCCATCAGTGACCGGTGGGACTATGGCTACACCTTC
.	TRBV9	.	TRBJ2-7	CASSVAEGQFYEQYF	TGTGCCAGCAGCGTAGCTGAGGGACAATTCTACGAGCAGTACTTC
.	TRBV2	TRBD2	TRBJ2-1	CASSETRGVAGGWSYNEQFF	TGTGCCAGCAGTGAAACCCGTGGGGTAGCGGGAGGGTGGTCCTACAATGAGCAGTTCTTC
once	TRBV6-5	TRBD2	TRBJ2-5	CASSYPSGSAVETQYF	TGTGCCAGCAGTTATCCTAGCGGGAGCGCAGTAGAGACCCAGTACTTC
.	TRBV28	TRBD1	TRBJ2-5	CASKQGLTQYF	TGTGCCAGCAAACAGGGGCTAACCCAGTACTTC
.	TRBV7-9	.	TRBJ2-4	CASSLDGIAKNIQYF	TGTGCCAGCAGCTTAGACGGGATAGCCAAAAACATTCAGTACTTC